The rows below give T cell receptor beta chains drawn from one sample of a study of cytomegalovirus exposure and HLA in healthy donors. The method was immunoSEQ multiplex PCR; TCRdb's version includes in-frame clones alone and lacks a portion of them. The repertoire holds over 150,000 clones, around 80% seen once, with approximately 1.5% in the top ten. Material: PBMCs. The receptor source for this set is a woman aged 25 to 45 in good health and CMV-seropositive. The CDR3 runs from the conserved cysteine through the conserved F or W. The D gene is left open where the match is weak. Clone size is stated in some rows and not others, as once, few, many or a class when expanded.

D gene: TRBD2
CDR3 length: 14
V gene: TRBV9
clone size: .
J gene: TRBJ2-3
CDR3 protein: CASSAGLGVDTQYF
CDR3 DNA: TGTGCCAGCAGTGCGGGACTAGGGGTAGATACGCAGTATTTT

D gene: .
CDR3 length: 14
V gene: TRBV2
clone size: .
J gene: TRBJ1-2
CDR3 protein: CASEGKVTNYGYTF
CDR3 DNA: TGTGCCAGCGAGGGAAAGGTCACTAACTATGGCTACACCTTC

D gene: .
CDR3 length: 14
V gene: TRBV10-3
clone size: .
J gene: TRBJ1-1
CDR3 protein: CAISAGTQATEAFF
CDR3 DNA: TGTGCCATCAGTGCGGGGACTCAAGCCACTGAAGCTTTCTTT

D gene: .
CDR3 length: 12
V gene: TRBV29-1
clone size: .
J gene: TRBJ2-5
CDR3 protein: CSVELGGETQYF
CDR3 DNA: TGCAGCGTTGAATTGGGGGGAGAGACCCAGTACTTC

D gene: .
CDR3 length: 13
V gene: TRBV2
clone size: .
J gene: TRBJ1-1
CDR3 protein: CASSNRYNTEAFF
CDR3 DNA: TGTGCCAGCAGTAATCGTTATAACACTGAAGCTTTCTTT

D gene: .
CDR3 length: 16
V gene: TRBV15
clone size: few
J gene: TRBJ2-3
CDR3 protein: CATSLLAEASTDTQYF
CDR3 DNA: TGTGCCACCAGCCTTTTAGCGGAGGCTAGCACAGATACGCAGTATTTT

D gene: TRBD1
CDR3 length: 15
V gene: TRBV6-5
clone size: .
J gene: TRBJ1-4
CDR3 protein: CASTMTGRTNEKLFF
CDR3 DNA: TGTGCCAGCACTATGACAGGGCGGACTAATGAAAAACTGTTTTTT

D gene: .
CDR3 length: 16
V gene: TRBV7-3
clone size: .
J gene: TRBJ2-2
CDR3 protein: CASSLLGGVNTGELFF
CDR3 DNA: TGTGCCAGCAGCCTTCTGGGCGGGGTAAACACCGGGGAGCTGTTTTTT

D gene: .
CDR3 length: 15
V gene: TRBV5-5
clone size: .
J gene: TRBJ1-5
CDR3 protein: CASSLAGLSNQPQHF
CDR3 DNA: TGTGCCAGCAGCTTGGCAGGGCTTAGCAATCAGCCCCAGCATTTT

D gene: .
CDR3 length: 13
V gene: TRBV7-7
clone size: .
J gene: TRBJ2-5
CDR3 protein: CASSLGVQETQYF
CDR3 DNA: TGTGCCAGCAGCTTAGGCGTCCAAGAGACCCAGTACTTC

D gene: .
CDR3 length: 17
V gene: TRBV21-1
clone size: .
J gene: TRBJ1-5
CDR3 protein: CASSKKVGGGVCQPQHF
CDR3 DNA: TGTGCCAGCAGCAAAAAGGTGGGAGGGGGTGTTTGCCAGCCCCAGCATTTT

D gene: TRBD2
CDR3 length: 16
V gene: TRBV4-1
clone size: .
J gene: TRBJ2-5
CDR3 protein: CASSHRQGLAQETQYF
CDR3 DNA: TGCGCCAGCAGCCACAGGCAGGGACTAGCACAAGAGACCCAGTACTTC

D gene: .
CDR3 length: 17
V gene: TRBV28
clone size: .
J gene: TRBJ2-1
CDR3 protein: CASSLPAASYSYNEQFF
CDR3 DNA: TGTGCCAGCAGTTTACCCGCGGCTAGCTACTCCTACAATGAGCAGTTCTTC

D gene: .
CDR3 length: 14
V gene: TRBV11-2
clone size: .
J gene: TRBJ1-1
CDR3 protein: CASSLRDLNTEAFF
CDR3 DNA: TGTGCCAGCAGCTTGCGGGATCTGAACACTGAAGCTTTCTTT

D gene: TRBD2
CDR3 length: 14
V gene: TRBV10-1
clone size: few
J gene: TRBJ2-2
CDR3 protein: CASKLAGDTGELFF
CDR3 DNA: TGCGCCAGCAAACTAGCGGGTGACACCGGGGAGCTGTTTTTT

D gene: .
CDR3 length: 11
V gene: TRBV19
clone size: .
J gene: TRBJ2-5
CDR3 protein: CASSIGFTQYF
CDR3 DNA: TGTGCCAGTAGCATCGGTTTCACCCAGTACTTC

D gene: .
CDR3 length: 14
V gene: TRBV27
clone size: .
J gene: TRBJ1-2
CDR3 protein: CASRFRGMNYGYTF
CDR3 DNA: TGTGCCAGCAGATTCCGGGGGATGAACTATGGCTACACCTTC

D gene: .
CDR3 length: 15
V gene: TRBV28
clone size: .
J gene: TRBJ2-1
CDR3 protein: CASSLSEGLLHEQFF
CDR3 DNA: TGTGCCAGCAGTTTATCGGAGGGCCTCCTCCATGAGCAGTTCTTC

D gene: TRBD1
CDR3 length: 18
V gene: TRBV14
clone size: few
J gene: TRBJ1-4
CDR3 protein: CASSPQGAQVNPNEKLFF
CDR3 DNA: TGTGCCAGCAGCCCCCAGGGGGCGCAGGTGAATCCTAATGAAAAACTGTTTTTT

D gene: TRBD1
CDR3 length: 13
V gene: TRBV30
clone size: .
J gene: TRBJ1-2
CDR3 protein: CAWSKTGGTGYTF
CDR3 DNA: TGTGCCTGGAGTAAGACAGGGGGCACTGGCTACACCTTC

D gene: .
CDR3 length: 14
V gene: TRBV29-1
clone size: once
J gene: TRBJ2-5
CDR3 protein: CSGRYGTHQETQYF
CDR3 DNA: TGCAGCGGCCGATACGGGACACACCAAGAGACCCAGTACTTC

D gene: TRBD1
CDR3 length: 15
V gene: TRBV9
clone size: .
J gene: TRBJ1-1
CDR3 protein: CASSAPGQGYTEAFF
CDR3 DNA: TGTGCCAGCAGCGCCCCGGGACAGGGGTACACTGAAGCTTTCTTT

D gene: TRBD2
CDR3 length: 16
V gene: TRBV5-6
clone size: once
J gene: TRBJ2-2
CDR3 protein: CASSLGTSGYTGELFF
CDR3 DNA: TGTGCCAGCAGCTTGGGGACTAGCGGTTACACCGGGGAGCTGTTTTTT

D gene: TRBD2
CDR3 length: 13
V gene: TRBV27
clone size: .
J gene: TRBJ2-1
CDR3 protein: CASSLAAYNEQFF
CDR3 DNA: TGTGCCAGCAGCCTAGCGGCCTACAATGAGCAGTTCTTC

D gene: TRBD2
CDR3 length: 17
V gene: TRBV9
clone size: .
J gene: TRBJ2-5
CDR3 protein: CASSVWGSGPVQETQYF
CDR3 DNA: TGTGCCAGCAGCGTTTGGGGTAGCGGGCCCGTCCAAGAGACCCAGTACTTC

D gene: TRBD1
CDR3 length: 16
V gene: TRBV28
clone size: .
J gene: TRBJ1-5
CDR3 protein: CASNPRTGGGDQPQHF
CDR3 DNA: TGTGCCAGCAATCCCCGGACAGGAGGGGGAGATCAGCCCCAGCATTTT

D gene: .
CDR3 length: 13
V gene: TRBV13
clone size: .
J gene: TRBJ2-7
CDR3 protein: CASSLYSLREQYF
CDR3 DNA: TGTGCCAGCAGCTTATATTCCCTGAGGGAGCAGTACTTC

D gene: TRBD2
CDR3 length: 15
V gene: TRBV10-3
clone size: .
J gene: TRBJ2-1
CDR3 protein: CAISESGGRGNEQFF
CDR3 DNA: TGTGCCATCAGTGAGTCTGGCGGGAGAGGTAATGAGCAGTTCTTC

D gene: .
CDR3 length: 13
V gene: TRBV10-3
clone size: few
J gene: TRBJ2-7
CDR3 protein: CAISVEGPGEQYF
CDR3 DNA: TGTGCCATCAGTGTCGAGGGTCCTGGCGAGCAGTACTTC

D gene: TRBD2
CDR3 length: 14
V gene: TRBV7-9
clone size: .
J gene: TRBJ2-3
CDR3 protein: CASSRSGNTDTQYF
CDR3 DNA: TGTGCCAGCAGCCGTAGCGGGAACACAGATACGCAGTATTTT

D gene: .
CDR3 length: 13
V gene: TRBV10-3
clone size: few
J gene: TRBJ2-1
CDR3 protein: CAISERQSNEQFF
CDR3 DNA: TGTGCCATCAGTGAGAGACAGTCGAATGAGCAGTTCTTC

D gene: .
CDR3 length: 15
V gene: TRBV5-4
clone size: .
J gene: TRBJ2-7
CDR3 protein: CASSLAAWASYEQYF
CDR3 DNA: TGTGCCAGCAGCTTGGCGGCGTGGGCATCCTACGAGCAGTACTTC

D gene: TRBD2
CDR3 length: 14
V gene: TRBV5-1
clone size: few
J gene: TRBJ2-7
CDR3 protein: CASSPDPSGYEQYF
CDR3 DNA: TGCGCCAGCAGCCCAGACCCTAGCGGGTACGAGCAGTACTTC

D gene: TRBD1
CDR3 length: 15
V gene: TRBV7-2
clone size: .
J gene: TRBJ1-1
CDR3 protein: CASSLAPGGSFGAFF
CDR3 DNA: TGTGCCAGCAGCTTAGCCCCAGGGGGCAGCTTTGGGGCTTTCTTT

D gene: .
CDR3 length: 13
V gene: TRBV7-9
clone size: .
J gene: TRBJ1-2
CDR3 protein: CASSFRASYGYTF
CDR3 DNA: TGTGCCAGCAGCTTTCGCGCCTCGTATGGCTACACCTTC

D gene: .
CDR3 length: 12
V gene: TRBV14
clone size: .
J gene: TRBJ2-7
CDR3 protein: CASSPPGREQYF
CDR3 DNA: TGTGCCAGCAGCCCACCGGGAAGGGAGCAGTACTTC

D gene: TRBD2
CDR3 length: 15
V gene: TRBV7-6
clone size: .
J gene: TRBJ2-1
CDR3 protein: CASSIGTSTYNEQFF
CDR3 DNA: TGTGCCAGCAGCATTGGGACTAGCACCTACAATGAGCAGTTCTTC

D gene: .
CDR3 length: 13
V gene: TRBV5-5
clone size: .
J gene: TRBJ2-7
CDR3 protein: CASSLAGGNEQYF
CDR3 DNA: TGTGCCAGCAGCTTGGCGGGTGGTAACGAGCAGTACTTC

D gene: TRBD1
CDR3 length: 16
V gene: TRBV19
clone size: .
J gene: TRBJ1-4
CDR3 protein: CASSGDRGRGYEKLFF
CDR3 DNA: TGTGCCAGTAGTGGAGACAGGGGGCGCGGATATGAAAAACTGTTTTTT

D gene: .
CDR3 length: 14
V gene: TRBV30
clone size: .
J gene: TRBJ1-2
CDR3 protein: CAWSLGGEGYGYTF
CDR3 DNA: TGTGCCTGGAGTCTCGGGGGGGAGGGATATGGCTACACCTTC

D gene: .
CDR3 length: 12
V gene: TRBV6-5
clone size: .
J gene: TRBJ2-1
CDR3 protein: CASSSLYNEQFF
CDR3 DNA: TGTGCCAGCAGTTCACTCTACAATGAGCAGTTCTTC

D gene: .
CDR3 length: 16
V gene: TRBV5-8
clone size: few
J gene: TRBJ2-3
CDR3 protein: CASSLASSGSTDTQYF
CDR3 DNA: TGTGCCAGCAGCTTGGCCAGCAGCGGGAGCACAGATACGCAGTATTTT

D gene: TRBD2
CDR3 length: 19
V gene: TRBV4-3
clone size: few
J gene: TRBJ2-1
CDR3 protein: CASSQDKTSGRRPLNEQFF
CDR3 DNA: TGCGCCAGCAGCCAAGATAAAACTAGCGGGAGGAGGCCCCTCAATGAGCAGTTCTTC

D gene: .
CDR3 length: 13
V gene: TRBV5-1
clone size: .
J gene: TRBJ2-7
CDR3 protein: CASSTRGTYEQYF
CDR3 DNA: TGCGCCAGCAGCACCAGGGGAACCTACGAGCAGTACTTC

D gene: TRBD2
CDR3 length: 15
V gene: TRBV2
clone size: .
J gene: TRBJ2-1
CDR3 protein: CATKSIAGGYDEQFF
CDR3 DNA: TGTGCCACCAAAAGTATTGCGGGAGGTTACGATGAGCAGTTCTTC

D gene: TRBD1
CDR3 length: 14
V gene: TRBV28
clone size: .
J gene: TRBJ1-2
CDR3 protein: CASRSTGGRYGYTF
CDR3 DNA: TGTGCCAGCAGGTCGACAGGGGGGCGGTATGGCTACACCTTC